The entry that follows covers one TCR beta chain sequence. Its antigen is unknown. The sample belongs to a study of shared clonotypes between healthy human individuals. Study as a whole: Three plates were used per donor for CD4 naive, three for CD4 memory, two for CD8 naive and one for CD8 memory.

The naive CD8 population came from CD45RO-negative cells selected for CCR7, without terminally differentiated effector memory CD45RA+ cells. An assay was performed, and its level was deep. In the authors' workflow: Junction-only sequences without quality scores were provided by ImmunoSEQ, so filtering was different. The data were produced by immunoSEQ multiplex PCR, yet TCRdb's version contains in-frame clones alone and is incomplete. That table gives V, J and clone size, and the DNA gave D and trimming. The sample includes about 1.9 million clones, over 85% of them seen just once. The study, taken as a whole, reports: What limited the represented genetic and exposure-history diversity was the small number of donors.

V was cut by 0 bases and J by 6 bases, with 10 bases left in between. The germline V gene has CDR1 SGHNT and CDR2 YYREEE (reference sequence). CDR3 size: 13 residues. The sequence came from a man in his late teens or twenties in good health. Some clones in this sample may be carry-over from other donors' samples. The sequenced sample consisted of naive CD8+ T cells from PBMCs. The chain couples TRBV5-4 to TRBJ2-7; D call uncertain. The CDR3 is CASSLGGVSEQYF. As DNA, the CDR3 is TGTGCCAGCAGCTTGGGTGGGGTGAGCGAGCAGTACTTC.